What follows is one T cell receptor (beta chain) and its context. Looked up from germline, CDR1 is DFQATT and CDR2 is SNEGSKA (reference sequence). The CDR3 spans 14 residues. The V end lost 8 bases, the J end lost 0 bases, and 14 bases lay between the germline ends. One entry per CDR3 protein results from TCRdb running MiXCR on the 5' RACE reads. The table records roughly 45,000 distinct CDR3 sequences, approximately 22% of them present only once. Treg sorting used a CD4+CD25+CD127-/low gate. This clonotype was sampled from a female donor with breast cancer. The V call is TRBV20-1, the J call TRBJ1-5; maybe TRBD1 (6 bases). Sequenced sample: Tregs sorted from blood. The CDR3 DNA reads TGCAGTATCCCCGGGGGGCTTAGCAATCAGCCCCAGCATTTT. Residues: CSIPGGLSNQPQHF.